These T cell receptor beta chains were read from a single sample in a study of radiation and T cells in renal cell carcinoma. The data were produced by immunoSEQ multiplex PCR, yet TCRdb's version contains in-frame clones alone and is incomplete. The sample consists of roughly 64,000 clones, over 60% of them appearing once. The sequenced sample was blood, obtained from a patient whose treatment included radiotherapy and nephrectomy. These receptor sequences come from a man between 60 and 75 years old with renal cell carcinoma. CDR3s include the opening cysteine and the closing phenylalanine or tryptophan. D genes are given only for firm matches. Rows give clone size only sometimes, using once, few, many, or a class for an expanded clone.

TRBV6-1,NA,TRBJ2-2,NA,TGTGCCAGCAGTGTTGAGATCCGGAACACCGGGGAGCTGTTTTTT,CASSVEIRNTGELFF
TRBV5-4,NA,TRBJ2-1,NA,TGTGCCAGCAGCTTGGTCGGCAGAGGGGTTTTTGATGAGCAGTTCTTC,CASSLVGRGVFDEQFF
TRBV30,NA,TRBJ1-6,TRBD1,TGTGCCTGGAGTGTCGGGACAGGCGGTTCACCCCTCCACTTT,CAWSVGTGGSPLHF
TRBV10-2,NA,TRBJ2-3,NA,TGCGCCAGCATGCCTCTCCGAGGGGCTAGCGGCACAGATACGCAGTATTTT,CASMPLRGASGTDTQYF
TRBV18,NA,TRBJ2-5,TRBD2,TGTGCCAGCTCACCAGGTAGCGGGGAGGCCACGACCCAGTACTTC,CASSPGSGEATTQYF
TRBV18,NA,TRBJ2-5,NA,TGTGCCAGCTCACTTGGGACGGACCAAGAGACCCAGTACTTC,CASSLGTDQETQYF
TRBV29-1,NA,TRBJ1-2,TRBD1,TGCAGCGTTGAAGATCCACAGGGGCTCGGCTATGGCTACACCTTC,CSVEDPQGLGYGYTF
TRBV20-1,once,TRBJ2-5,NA,TGCAGTGCTAGAGAAGAGACCCAGTACTTC,CSAREETQYF
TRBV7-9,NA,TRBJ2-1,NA,TGTGCCAGCAGCTTATCAGGGGCTAGTAATGAGCAGTTCTTC,CASSLSGASNEQFF
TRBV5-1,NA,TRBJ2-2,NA,TGCGCCAGCAGCTCAGGGATGGGAACCGGGGAGCTGTTTTTT,CASSSGMGTGELFF
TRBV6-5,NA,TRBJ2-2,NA,TGTGCCAGCAGTTACTCTTTCGGGGACACCGGGGAGCTGTTTTTT,CASSYSFGDTGELFF
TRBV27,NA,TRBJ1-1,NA,TGTGCCAGCACCTCAGGGCGGGGGACTGAAGCTTTCTTT,CASTSGRGTEAFF
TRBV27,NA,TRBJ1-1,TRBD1,TGTGCCGCAAGGGGGCAGGGCAACACTGAAGCTTTCTTT,CAARGQGNTEAFF
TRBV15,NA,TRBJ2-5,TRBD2,TGTGCCACCAGCCTGGGACTAGCTGCGGAGACCCAGTACTTC,CATSLGLAAETQYF
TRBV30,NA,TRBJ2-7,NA,TGTGCCTGGAGTAACAGGGACGAGCAGTACTTC,CAWSNRDEQYF
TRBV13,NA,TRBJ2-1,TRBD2,TGTGCCAGCAGCTTTTTGAGCACCCAACTAGCGGGAGCTCCCGATACCCCCTACAATGAGCAGTTCTTC,CASSFLSTQLAGAPDTPYNEQFF
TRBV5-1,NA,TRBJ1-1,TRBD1,TGCGCCAGCAGCGCGACAGGGGGTAGCACTGAAGCTTTCTTT,CASSATGGSTEAFF
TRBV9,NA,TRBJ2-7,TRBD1,TGTGCCAGCAGCTTGACGGGACAGGGCTTCTACGAGCAGTACTTC,CASSLTGQGFYEQYF
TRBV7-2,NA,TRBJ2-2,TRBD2,TGTGCCAGCAGCCCCCGTAGCGGGAGGGCCTTAGGCGGGGAGCTGTTTTTT,CASSPRSGRALGGELFF
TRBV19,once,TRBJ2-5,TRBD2,TGTGCCAGTAGCCAACTAGCGGGGGGTTCAAAGACCCAGTACTTC,CASSQLAGGSKTQYF
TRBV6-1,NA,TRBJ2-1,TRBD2,TGTGCCAGCCTGCCCCGGACTAGCGGGAACAATGAGCAGTTCTTC,CASLPRTSGNNEQFF
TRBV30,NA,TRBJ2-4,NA,TGTGCCTGGAGTGTACGGGGGGCGGAAAACATTCAGTACTTC,CAWSVRGAENIQYF
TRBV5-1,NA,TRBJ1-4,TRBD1,TGCGCCAGCAGCTTGGAGGGACAGGGCCTTGACGAAAAACTGTTTTTT,CASSLEGQGLDEKLFF
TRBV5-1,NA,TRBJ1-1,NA,TGCGCCAGCAGCTTGGTAGGGGGATCAAGTTGGGGCACTGAAGCTTTCTTT,CASSLVGGSSWGTEAFF
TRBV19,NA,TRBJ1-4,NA,TGTGCCAGTAGTATCTCTGGGGCCGAAAAACTGTTTTTT,CASSISGAEKLFF
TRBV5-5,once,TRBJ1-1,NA,TGTGCCAGCAGCCCTCAGATCCCTATGAACACTGAAGCTTTCTTT,CASSPQIPMNTEAFF
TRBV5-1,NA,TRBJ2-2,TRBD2,TGCGCCAGCAGCTTTTTAGCGGGAGATCCGGGCGGGGAGCTGTTTTTT,CASSFLAGDPGGELFF
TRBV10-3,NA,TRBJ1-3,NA,TGTGCCATCAGTGAGTCGAGTGTGAGCCTTTCTGGAAACACCATATATTTT,CAISESSVSLSGNTIYF
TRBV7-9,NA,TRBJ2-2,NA,TGTGCCAGCAATAAGGGTCGGGACACCGGGGAGCTGTTTTTT,CASNKGRDTGELFF
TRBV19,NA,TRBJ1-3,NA,TGTGCCACCTCCGGGCCTGGAAACACCATATATTTT,CATSGPGNTIYF
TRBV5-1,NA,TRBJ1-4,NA,TGCGCCAGCAGCTTGGAGGTCAGGGTGGGAAAAGAAAAACTGTTTTTT,CASSLEVRVGKEKLFF
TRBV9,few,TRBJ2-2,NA,TGTGCCAGCAGCTCCAACCAGGGAGCCGGGGAGCTGTTTTTT,CASSSNQGAGELFF
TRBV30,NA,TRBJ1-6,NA,TGTGCCTGGAGTCTGAGCTATAATTCACCCCTCCACTTT,CAWSLSYNSPLHF
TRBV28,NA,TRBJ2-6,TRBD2,TGTGCCAGCAGTCCAGGACTAGCGGGATTGTTCTTATCTGGGGCCAACGTCCTGACTTTC,CASSPGLAGLFLSGANVLTF
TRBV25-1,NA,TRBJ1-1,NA,TGTGCCAGCATTCGAACCGGGAGGGCTGGCACTGAAGCTTTCTTT,CASIRTGRAGTEAFF
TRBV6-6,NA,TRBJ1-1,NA,TGTGCCAGCAGTTCCCCGACGGGGGGAGGAGCTGAAGCTTTCTTT,CASSSPTGGGAEAFF
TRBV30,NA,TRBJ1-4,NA,TGTGCCTGGAGTCTAACCCTCTCCTACAATGAAAAACTGTTTTTT,CAWSLTLSYNEKLFF
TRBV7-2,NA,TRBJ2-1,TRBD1,TGTGCCAGCAGCCTGAGGACAGGCTCCTACAATGAGCAGTTCTTC,CASSLRTGSYNEQFF
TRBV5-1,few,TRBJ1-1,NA,TGCGCCAGCAGCTTGGCCACAGGGAACACTGAAGCTTTCTTT,CASSLATGNTEAFF
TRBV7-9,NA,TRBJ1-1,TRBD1,TGTGCCAGCAGCTCTGGGACAGGGGGCCTGAACACTGAAGCTTTCTTT,CASSSGTGGLNTEAFF
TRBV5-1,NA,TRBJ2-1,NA,TGCGCCAGCAGCTTGGCCAATAACAATGAGCAGTTCTTC,CASSLANNNEQFF
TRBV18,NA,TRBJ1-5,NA,TGTGCCAGCTCGTCCGATAGCAATCAGCCCCAGCATTTT,CASSSDSNQPQHF
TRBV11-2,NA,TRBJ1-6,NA,TGTGCCAGCAGCTTAGTTACGGCACCTCTTTCACCCCTCCACTTT,CASSLVTAPLSPLHF
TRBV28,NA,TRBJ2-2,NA,TGTGCCAGCAGCCCCGGGTGGACCGGGGAGCTGTTTTTT,CASSPGWTGELFF
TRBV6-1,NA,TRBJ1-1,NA,TGTGCCAGCAGTCCGGACAGATCCACTGAAGCTTTCTTT,CASSPDRSTEAFF
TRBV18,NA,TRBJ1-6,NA,TGTGCCAGCTCACCACCGGGGGGGGCTTATAATTCACCCCTCCACTTT,CASSPPGGAYNSPLHF
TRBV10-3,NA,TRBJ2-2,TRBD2,TGTGCCGTTCGGGATAGCGGGACCTACACCGGGGAGCTGTTTTTT,CAVRDSGTYTGELFF
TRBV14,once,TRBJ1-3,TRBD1,TGTGCCAGCAGCCAAGAACGGTGGAGGGGGCCTTCCTCTGGAAACACCATATATTTT,CASSQERWRGPSSGNTIYF
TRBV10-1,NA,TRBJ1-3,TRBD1,TGCGCCAGCAGTGAGTCCCGGACAGGGCTAAACACCATATATTTT,CASSESRTGLNTIYF
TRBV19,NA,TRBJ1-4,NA,TGTGCCAGTAGCTTCGTCCCTGGGGAAAAACTGTTTTTT,CASSFVPGEKLFF
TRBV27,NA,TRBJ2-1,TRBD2,TGTGCCAGCAGTTTGGGTCCTAGCGGCACCTACAATGAGCAGTTCTTC,CASSLGPSGTYNEQFF
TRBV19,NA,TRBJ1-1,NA,TGTGCCAGTAGTTCGGCAGGGAGGGCTTTCTTT,CASSSAGRAFF
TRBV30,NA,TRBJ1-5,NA,TGTGCCTGGAGTGTCCGGGGCTTAAATCAGCCCCAGCATTTT,CAWSVRGLNQPQHF
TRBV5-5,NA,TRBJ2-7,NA,TGTGCCAGCAGCTTGGGTTTAACAGGCTCCTACGAGCAGTACTTC,CASSLGLTGSYEQYF
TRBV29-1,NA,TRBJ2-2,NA,TGCAGCGTTGCACAGAACACCGGGGAGCTGTTTTTT,CSVAQNTGELFF
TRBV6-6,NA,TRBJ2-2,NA,TGTGCCACTCTACCCGCAGGGGCCGGGGAGCTGTTTTTT,CATLPAGAGELFF
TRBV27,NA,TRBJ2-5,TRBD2,TGTGCCAGCAGAGTAGCGGGAGGTGCAGAGACCCAGTACTTC,CASRVAGGAETQYF